Described below is a single TCR beta chain sequence and its context. Trimming stripped 5 bases from V and 3 bases from J, with 17 bases between. Germline lookup yields CDR1 SGHVS and CDR2 FNYEAQ. This CDR3 has 15 residues. This entry is derived from a study of blood T cell repertoires in COVID-19. Residents of over 20 US areas, aged roughly 18 to 90 years, made up the participants. A PCR-confirmed or clinician-diagnosed COVID-19 case had contacted exposed participants within 2 weeks of entry. As originally analysed: Reference gene primers were amplified, and this amplification served to estimate nucleated cell counts. Repertoires were generated with immunoSEQ multiplex PCR, while TCRdb's copy carries only in-frame clones and drops some. The V and J calls and clone size are taken from that table; D and trimming were inferred from the DNA. The sample contains 350,000 to 500,000 clones, around nine tenths of which appear only once.

The rearrangement joins TRBV7-6 to TRBJ2-7, with D maybe TRBD2 (6 bases). Sequencing was done on a sample of PBMCs or T cells enriched from blood (not recorded which). This clonotype originated in a woman aged 18-29 years who had been exposed to COVID-19. The CDR3 sequence is CASSLANSGFYEQYF. The CDR3 DNA sequence: TGTGCCAGCAGCCTGGCGAATAGCGGTTTCTACGAGCAGTACTTC. The full variable domain, its missing parts supplied by reference TRBV7-6 and TRBJ2-7, is GAGVSQSPRYKVTKRGQDVALRCDPISGHVSLYWYRQALGQGPEFLTYFNYEAQQDKSGLPNDRFSAERPEGSISTLTIQRTEQRDSAMYRCASSLANSGFYEQYFGPGTRLTVT.